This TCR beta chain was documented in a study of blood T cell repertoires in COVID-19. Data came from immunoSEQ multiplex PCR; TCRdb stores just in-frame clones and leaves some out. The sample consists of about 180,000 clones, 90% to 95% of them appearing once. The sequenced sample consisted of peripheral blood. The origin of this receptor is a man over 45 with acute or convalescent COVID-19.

DNA of the CDR3: TGTGCCAGCAGCTTTACTAGCGGGAGTGGGTATGAGCAGTTCTTC. It specifies CASSFTSGSGYEQFF. The V gene is TRBV13, the J gene TRBJ2-1, with 11 bases aligning to TRBD2. Looked up from germline, CDR1 is PRHDT and CDR2 is FYEKMQ (reference sequence). Trimming removed 3 bases from V and 8 bases from J; junction bases left unmatched: 6. The CDR3 loop spans 15 amino acids.